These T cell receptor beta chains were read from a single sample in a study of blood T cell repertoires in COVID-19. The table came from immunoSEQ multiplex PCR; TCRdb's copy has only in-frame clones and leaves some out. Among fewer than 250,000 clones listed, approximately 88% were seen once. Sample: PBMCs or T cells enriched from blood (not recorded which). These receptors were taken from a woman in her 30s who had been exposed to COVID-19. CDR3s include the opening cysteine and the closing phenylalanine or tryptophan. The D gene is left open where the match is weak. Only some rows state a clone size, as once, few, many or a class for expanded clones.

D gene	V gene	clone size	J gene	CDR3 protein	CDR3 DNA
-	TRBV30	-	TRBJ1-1	CAWTGRTEAFF	TGTGCCTGGACAGGGAGGACTGAAGCTTTCTTT
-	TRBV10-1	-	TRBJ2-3	CASSESSLAVSIADTQYF	TGCGCCAGCAGTGAGTCCTCACTAGCCGTTTCGATAGCGGATACGCAGTATTTT
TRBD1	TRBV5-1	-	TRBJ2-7	CASSWGQSSGEQYF	TGCGCCAGCAGCTGGGGACAGTCGAGTGGGGAGCAGTACTTC
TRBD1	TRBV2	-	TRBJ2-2	CASSLDRGRPGELFF	TGTGCCAGCAGTCTAGACAGGGGGCGACCCGGGGAGCTGTTTTTT
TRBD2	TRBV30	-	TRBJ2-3	CAWIAGHTDTQYF	TGTGCCTGGATAGCGGGGCACACAGATACGCAGTATTTT
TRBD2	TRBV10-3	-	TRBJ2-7	CAISENSGGVDEQYF	TGTGCCATCAGTGAGAATTCGGGGGGGGTCGACGAGCAGTACTTC
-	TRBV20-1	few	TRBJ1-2	CSASSRGVYYGYTF	TGCAGTGCTAGTAGCAGGGGAGTATACTATGGCTACACCTTC
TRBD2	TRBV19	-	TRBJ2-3	CASSIRGLAGSGTDTQYF	TGTGCCAGTAGTATTAGGGGACTAGCGGGAAGTGGCACAGATACGCAGTATTTT
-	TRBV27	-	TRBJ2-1	CASSPRVSGREQFF	TGTGCCAGCAGCCCCCGGGTTAGCGGCAGGGAGCAGTTCTTC
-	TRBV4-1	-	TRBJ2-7	CASSQEKTGIRYEQYF	TGCGCCAGCAGCCAAGAAAAAACAGGGATTCGGTACGAGCAGTACTTC
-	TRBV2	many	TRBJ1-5	CASSEGGQGNQPQHF	TGTGCCAGCAGTGAAGGGGGGCAGGGCAATCAGCCCCAGCATTTT
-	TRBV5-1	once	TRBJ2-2	CASSSPRGNTGELFF	TGCGCCAGCAGCTCCCCGAGAGGGAACACCGGGGAGCTGTTTTTT
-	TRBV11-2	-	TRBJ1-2	CASSPGGNYGYTF	TGTGCCAGCAGCCCAGGTGGAAACTATGGCTACACCTTC
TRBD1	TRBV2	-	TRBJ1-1	CASIYRQGNTEAFF	TGTGCCAGCATCTACCGACAGGGGAACACTGAAGCTTTCTTT
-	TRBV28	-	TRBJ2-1	CASSSRSIAGGEQFF	TGTGCCAGCAGTTCGAGATCCATTGCAGGTGGTGAGCAGTTCTTC
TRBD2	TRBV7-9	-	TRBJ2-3	CASSPRGGRRLADTQYF	TGTGCCAGCAGCCCCCGGGGCGGGAGGAGGTTGGCAGATACGCAGTATTTT
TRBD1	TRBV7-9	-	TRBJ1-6	CASSLRGQGFSPLHF	TGTGCCAGCAGCCTCCGGGGACAGGGATTTTCACCCCTCCACTTT
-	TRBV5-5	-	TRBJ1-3	CASSPGQSSGNTIYF	TGTGCCAGCAGCCCGGGACAAAGCTCTGGAAACACCATATATTTT
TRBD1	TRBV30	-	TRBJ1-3	CAWSVPWAGGYTIYF	TGTGCCTGGAGTGTACCGTGGGCAGGGGGATACACCATATATTTT
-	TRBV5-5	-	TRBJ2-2	CASSPRGLGDTGELFF	TGTGCCAGCAGCCCCAGGGGCCTAGGAGATACCGGGGAGCTGTTTTTT
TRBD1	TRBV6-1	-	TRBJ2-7	CASSDSRQGGWGYEQYF	TGTGCCAGCAGTGATTCCCGACAGGGTGGGTGGGGCTACGAGCAGTACTTC
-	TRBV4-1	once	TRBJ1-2	CASSQERSRNYGYTF	TGCGCCAGCAGCCAAGAGAGGAGCCGAAACTATGGCTACACCTTC
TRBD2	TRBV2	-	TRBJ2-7	CASSGTGTAGTSGAGEQYF	TGTGCCAGCAGTGGAACCGGGACAGCCGGGACTAGCGGAGCCGGGGAGCAGTACTTC
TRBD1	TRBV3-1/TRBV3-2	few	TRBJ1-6	CASSRNSPGQGNSPLHF	TGTGCCAGCAGCCGTAACTCACCGGGACAGGGAAATTCACCCCTCCACTTT
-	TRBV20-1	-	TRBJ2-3	CSANGGDTQYF	TGCAGTGCTAACGGGGGAGATACGCAGTATTTT
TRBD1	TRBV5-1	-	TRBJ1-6	CASSLQGWYNSPLHF	TGCGCCAGCAGCCTACAGGGGTGGTATAATTCACCCCTCCACTTT
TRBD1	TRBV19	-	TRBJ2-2	CASSRGLNTGELFF	TGTGCCAGTAGCAGGGGGCTGAACACCGGGGAGCTGTTTTTT
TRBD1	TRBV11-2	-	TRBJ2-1	CASSSRQGFTYNEQFF	TGTGCCAGCAGCTCCCGACAGGGGTTCACCTACAATGAGCAGTTCTTC
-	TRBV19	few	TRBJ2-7	CASSPGTGSSYEQYF	TGTGCCAGTAGTCCTGGGACTGGGAGCTCCTACGAGCAGTACTTC
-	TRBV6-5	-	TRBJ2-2	CASIPGETGELFF	TGTGCCAGCATCCCGGGGGAAACCGGGGAGCTGTTTTTT
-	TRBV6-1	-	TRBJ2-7	CASSEIASTRVYYGQYF	TGTGCCAGCAGTGAAATTGCCAGCACCCGAGTATACTACGGGCAGTACTTC
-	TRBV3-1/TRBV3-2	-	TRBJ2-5	CASSQDPGYQETQYF	TGTGCCAGCAGCCAAGATCCAGGGTACCAAGAGACCCAGTACTTC
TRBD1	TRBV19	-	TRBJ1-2	CASSHRGFGGYTF	TGTGCCAGTAGTCACAGGGGGTTTGGTGGCTACACCTTC
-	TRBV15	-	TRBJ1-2	CATTRGRASNYGYTF	TGTGCCACCACCCGTGGCAGGGCTTCTAACTATGGCTACACCTTC
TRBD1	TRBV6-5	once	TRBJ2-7	CASRGTGAYEQYF	TGTGCCAGCAGAGGGACAGGGGCCTACGAGCAGTACTTC
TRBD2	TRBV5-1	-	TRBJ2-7	CASSLSLAGTYEQYF	TGCGCCAGCAGCTTGAGCCTAGCGGGAACCTACGAGCAGTACTTC
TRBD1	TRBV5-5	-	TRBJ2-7	CASSTGQGAIYEQYF	TGTGCCAGCAGCACCGGACAGGGGGCCATTTACGAGCAGTACTTC
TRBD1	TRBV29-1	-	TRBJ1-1	CSVVWTGVTEAFF	TGCAGCGTCGTATGGACAGGGGTTACTGAAGCTTTCTTT
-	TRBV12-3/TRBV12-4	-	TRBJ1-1	CASSLAGNTEAFF	TGTGCCAGCAGTTTGGCAGGGAACACTGAAGCTTTCTTT
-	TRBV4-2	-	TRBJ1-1	CASSQVGARVEAFF	TGTGCCAGCAGCCAAGTAGGCGCGAGGGTTGAAGCTTTCTTT
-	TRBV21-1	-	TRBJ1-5	CASSEEALDRNQPQHF	TGTGCCAGCAGCGAGGAGGCCCTTGATCGCAATCAGCCCCAGCATTTT
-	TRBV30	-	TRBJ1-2	CAWSGGTSYGYTF	TGTGCCTGGAGTGGGGGGACATCCTATGGCTACACCTTC
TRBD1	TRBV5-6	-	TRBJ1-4	CASSRGQPKDKLFF	TGTGCCAGCAGTAGGGGACAGCCAAAAGATAAACTGTTTTTT
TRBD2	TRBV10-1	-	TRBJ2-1	CASRPGTSGVNEQFF	TGCGCCAGCAGGCCCGGGACTAGCGGGGTAAATGAGCAGTTCTTC